The rows below give T cell receptor beta chains drawn from one sample of a study of control samples from healthy donors and cancer patients. Only in-frame clones appear in the TCRdb table, and some are missing; sequencing was by immunoSEQ multiplex PCR. The sample has 150,000 to 200,000 clones, approximately 91% seen once. The source material was blood. The receptors stem from a woman in her thirties or forties in good health. Both conserved end residues are part of each CDR3. Each record gives: J gene, D gene, clone size, V gene, CDR3 protein, CDR3 DNA. The D gene is left open where the match is weak. Size tells how often a clone was seen (once, few, many) or the class of an expanded clone, and some rows leave it out.

TRBJ1-2 | TRBD1 | - | TRBV23-1 | CASSHPRRTGVGYTF | TGCGCCAGCAGTCATCCTCGTCGGACAGGGGTCGGCTACACCTTC
TRBJ1-1 | - | - | TRBV7-8 | CASSLGAVVDTEAFF | TGTGCCAGCAGCTTAGGGGCAGTTGTAGACACTGAAGCTTTCTTT
TRBJ2-5 | TRBD1 | once | TRBV11-2 | CASSLTGVQETQYF | TGTGCCAGCAGCTTAACAGGGGTCCAAGAGACCCAGTACTTC
TRBJ2-7 | TRBD1 | - | TRBV4-1 | CASSQALPGQGAHYEQYF | TGCGCCAGCAGCCAAGCCCTCCCTGGACAGGGGGCGCATTACGAGCAGTACTTC
TRBJ2-7 | TRBD2 | - | TRBV5-5 | CASSFSGGTYEQYF | TGTGCCAGCAGCTTCTCGGGGGGAACCTACGAGCAGTACTTC
TRBJ1-1 | - | - | TRBV5-1 | CASSPGLYSEAFF | TGCGCCAGCAGCCCGGGCCTCTATTCTGAAGCTTTCTTT
TRBJ1-4 | - | - | TRBV23-1 | CASPQERLFF | TGCGCCAGTCCACAGGAGCGACTGTTTTTT
TRBJ1-1 | - | - | TRBV5-8 | CASSPDVRTEAFF | TGTGCCAGCAGCCCTGACGTAAGGACTGAAGCTTTCTTT
TRBJ1-2 | - | - | TRBV6-1 | CASSEWRVGYTF | TGTGCCAGCAGTGAATGGCGGGTTGGCTACACCTTC
TRBJ2-7 | - | - | TRBV7-9 | CASTHGDGLTYEQYF | TGTGCCAGCACACATGGTGACGGGTTAACCTACGAGCAGTACTTC
TRBJ2-5 | TRBD1 | - | TRBV6-1 | CASSEPRQGAWETQYF | TGTGCCAGCAGTGAACCGAGGCAGGGGGCTTGGGAGACCCAGTACTTC
TRBJ1-2 | - | - | TRBV2 | CASSGMVGVGGYTF | TGTGCCAGCAGTGGAATGGTAGGGGTTGGGGGCTACACCTTC
TRBJ1-6 | - | few | TRBV5-1 | CASSLEGRGLGNSPLHF | TGCGCCAGCAGCTTGGAAGGCCGTGGGTTGGGGAATTCACCCCTCCACTTT
TRBJ1-5 | TRBD1 | - | TRBV10-1 | CASSEPPGGNQPQHF | TGCGCCAGCAGTGAGCCCCCAGGGGGAAACCAGCCCCAGCATTTT